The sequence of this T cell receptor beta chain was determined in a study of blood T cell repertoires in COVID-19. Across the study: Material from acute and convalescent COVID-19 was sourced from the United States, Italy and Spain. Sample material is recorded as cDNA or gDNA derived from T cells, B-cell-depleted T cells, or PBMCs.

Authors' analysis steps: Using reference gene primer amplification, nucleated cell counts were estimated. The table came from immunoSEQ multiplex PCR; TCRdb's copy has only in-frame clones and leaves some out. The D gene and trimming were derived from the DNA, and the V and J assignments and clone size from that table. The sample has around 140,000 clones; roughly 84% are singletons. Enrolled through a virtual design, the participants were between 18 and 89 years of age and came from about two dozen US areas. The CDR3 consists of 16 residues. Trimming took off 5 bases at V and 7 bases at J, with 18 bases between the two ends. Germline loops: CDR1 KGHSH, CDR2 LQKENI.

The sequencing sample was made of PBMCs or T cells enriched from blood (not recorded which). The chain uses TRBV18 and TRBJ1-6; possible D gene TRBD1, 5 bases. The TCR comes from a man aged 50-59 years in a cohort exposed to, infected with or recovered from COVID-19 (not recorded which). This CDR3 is CASSTLMWGGNSPLHF. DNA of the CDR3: TGTGCCAGCTCAACCCTTATGTGGGGGGGGAATTCACCCCTCCACTTT.